Given below is one TCR beta chain in context. The data stem from a study of blood T cell repertoires in COVID-19. Study at large: COVID-19 samples, acute and convalescent, were from the United States, Italy and Spain. In each case, the material was cDNA or gDNA derived from T cells, B-cell-depleted T cells, or PBMCs.

This CDR3 has 11 residues. CDR1 is DFQATT, CDR2 SNEGSKA, per germline (reference sequence). V lost 7 bases and J lost 7, with 11 bases in between. Sequenced by immunoSEQ multiplex PCR; TCRdb stores in-frame clones only, minus some. The sample lists just over 95,000 clones, about 81% occurring once. The sequenced material came from peripheral blood. V is TRBV20-1 and J is TRBJ2-1; D is possibly TRBD2 (5 bases). The TCR comes from a man between 60 and 75 years old with acute or convalescent COVID-19. Written as DNA, the CDR3 is TGCAGTGTTTCCGGGGTTAATGAGCAGTTCTTC. Amino acid sequence: CSVSGVNEQFF.